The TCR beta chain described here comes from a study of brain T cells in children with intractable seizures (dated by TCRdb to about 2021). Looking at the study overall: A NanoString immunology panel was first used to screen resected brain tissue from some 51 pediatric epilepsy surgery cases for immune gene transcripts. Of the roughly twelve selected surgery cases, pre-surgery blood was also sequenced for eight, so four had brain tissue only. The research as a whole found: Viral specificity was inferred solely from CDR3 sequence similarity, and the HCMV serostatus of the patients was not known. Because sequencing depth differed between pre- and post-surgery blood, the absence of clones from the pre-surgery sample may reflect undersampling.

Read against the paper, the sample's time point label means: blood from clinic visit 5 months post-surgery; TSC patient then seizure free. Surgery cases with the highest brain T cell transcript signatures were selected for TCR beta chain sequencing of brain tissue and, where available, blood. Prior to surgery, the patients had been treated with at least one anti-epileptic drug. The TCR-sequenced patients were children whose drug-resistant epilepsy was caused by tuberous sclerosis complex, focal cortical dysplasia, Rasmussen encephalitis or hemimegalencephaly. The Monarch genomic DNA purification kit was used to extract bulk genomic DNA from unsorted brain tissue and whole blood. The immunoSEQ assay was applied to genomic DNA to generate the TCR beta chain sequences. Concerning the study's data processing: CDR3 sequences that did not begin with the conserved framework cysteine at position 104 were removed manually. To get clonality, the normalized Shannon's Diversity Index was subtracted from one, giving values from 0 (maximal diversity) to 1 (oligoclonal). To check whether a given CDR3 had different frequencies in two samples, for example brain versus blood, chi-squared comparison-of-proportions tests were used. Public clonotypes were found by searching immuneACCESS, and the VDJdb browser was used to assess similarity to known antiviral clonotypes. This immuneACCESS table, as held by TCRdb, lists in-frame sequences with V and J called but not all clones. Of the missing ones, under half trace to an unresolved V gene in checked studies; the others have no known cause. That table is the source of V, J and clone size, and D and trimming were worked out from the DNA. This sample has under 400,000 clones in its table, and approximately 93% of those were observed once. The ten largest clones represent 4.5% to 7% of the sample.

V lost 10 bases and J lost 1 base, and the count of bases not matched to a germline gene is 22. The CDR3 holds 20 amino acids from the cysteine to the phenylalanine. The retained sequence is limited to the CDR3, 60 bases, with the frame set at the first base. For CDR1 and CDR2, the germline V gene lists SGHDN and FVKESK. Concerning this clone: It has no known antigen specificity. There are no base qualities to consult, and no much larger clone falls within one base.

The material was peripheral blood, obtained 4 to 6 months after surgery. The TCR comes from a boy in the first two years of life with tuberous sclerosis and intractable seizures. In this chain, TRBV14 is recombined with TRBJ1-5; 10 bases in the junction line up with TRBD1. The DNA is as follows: TGTGCCAACGGAGTCCGGGACAGGGGATGGTGGTGGAGAAGCAATCAGCCCCAGCATTTT. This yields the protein CANGVRDRGWWWRSNQPQHF.